The T cell receptor beta chain described here comes from a study of blood T cell repertoires in COVID-19. Produced via immunoSEQ multiplex PCR; TCRdb's table is partial and in-frame only. In the table there are 390,000 or so clones, roughly 90% of which are singletons. CDR3 length: 16 residues. Germline values: CDR1 SGHNT, CDR2 YYREEE (reference sequence). Trimming removed 5 bases at V and 3 bases at J, with 18 bases between. The TCR sequence derives from a woman between 25 and 40 years old with COVID-19, enrolled during active disease. The chain employs TRBV5-4 and TRBJ2-1; perhaps TRBD2 as D (6 bases). Source material: peripheral blood. The CDR3 DNA follows: TGTGCCAGCAGTCCCGGGGCGGGATCGGGCTACAATGAGCAGTTCTTC. Protein product: CASSPGAGSGYNEQFF. Together with reference TRBV5-4 and TRBJ2-1, the CDR3 gives the full variable domain: ETGVTQSPTHLIKTRGQQVTLRCSSQSGHNTVSWYQQALGQGPQFIFQYYREEENGRGNFPPRFSGLQFPNYSSELNVNALELDDSALYLCASSPGAGSGYNEQFFGPGTRLTVL.